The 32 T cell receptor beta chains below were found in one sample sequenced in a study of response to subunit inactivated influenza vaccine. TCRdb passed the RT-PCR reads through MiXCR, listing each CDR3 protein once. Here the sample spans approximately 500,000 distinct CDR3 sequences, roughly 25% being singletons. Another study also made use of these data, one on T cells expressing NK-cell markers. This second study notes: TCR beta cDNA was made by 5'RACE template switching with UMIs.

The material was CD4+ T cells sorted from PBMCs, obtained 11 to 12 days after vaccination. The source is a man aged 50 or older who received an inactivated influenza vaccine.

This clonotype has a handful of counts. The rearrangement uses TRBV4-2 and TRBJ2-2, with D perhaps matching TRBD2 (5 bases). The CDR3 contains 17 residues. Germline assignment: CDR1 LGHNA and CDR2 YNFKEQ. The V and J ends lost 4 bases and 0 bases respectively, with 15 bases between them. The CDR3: CASSPQGGRPNTGELFF. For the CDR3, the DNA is TGTGCCAGCAGCCCCCAAGGCGGGCGGCCGAACACCGGGGAGCTGTTTTTT.

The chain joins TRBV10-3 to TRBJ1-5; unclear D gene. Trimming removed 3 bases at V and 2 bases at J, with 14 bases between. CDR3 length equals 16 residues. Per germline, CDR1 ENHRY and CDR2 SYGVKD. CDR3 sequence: CAISEWDPRGNQPQHF. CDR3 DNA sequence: TGTGCCATCAGTGAATGGGATCCGAGGGGCAATCAGCCCCAGCATTTT.

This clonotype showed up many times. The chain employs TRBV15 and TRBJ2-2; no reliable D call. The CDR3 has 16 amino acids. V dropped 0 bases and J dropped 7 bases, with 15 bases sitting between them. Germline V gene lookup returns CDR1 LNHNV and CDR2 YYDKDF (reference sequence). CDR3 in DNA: TGTGCCACCAGCAGAGATCTCTTCCAGGCCTTCGGGGAGCTGTTTTTT. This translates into CATSRDLFQAFGELFF. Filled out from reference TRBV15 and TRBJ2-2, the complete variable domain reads DAMVIQNPRYQVTQFGKPVTLSCSQTLNHNVMYWYQQKSSQAPKLLFHYYDKDFNNEADTPDNFQSRRPNTSFCFLDIRSPGLGDTAMYLCATSRDLFQAFGELFFGEGSRLTVL.

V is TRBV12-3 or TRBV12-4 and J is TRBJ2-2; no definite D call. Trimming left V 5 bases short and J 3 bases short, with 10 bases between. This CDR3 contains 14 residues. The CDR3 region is CASSPLGYTGELFF. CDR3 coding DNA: TGTGCCAGCAGTCCCTTGGGTTACACCGGGGAGCTGTTTTTT.

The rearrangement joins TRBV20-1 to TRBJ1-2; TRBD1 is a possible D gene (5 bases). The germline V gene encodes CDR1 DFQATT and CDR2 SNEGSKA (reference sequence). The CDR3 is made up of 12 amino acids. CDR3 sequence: CSPTAGVYGYTF. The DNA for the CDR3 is TGCAGCCCTACGGCGGGGGTCTATGGCTACACCTTC.

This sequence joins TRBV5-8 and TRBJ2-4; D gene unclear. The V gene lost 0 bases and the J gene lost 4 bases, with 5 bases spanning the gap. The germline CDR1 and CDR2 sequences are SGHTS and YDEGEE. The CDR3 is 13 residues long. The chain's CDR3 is CASSLVGKNIQYF. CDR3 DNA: TGTGCCAGCAGCTTGGTAGGGAAAAACATTCAGTACTTC.

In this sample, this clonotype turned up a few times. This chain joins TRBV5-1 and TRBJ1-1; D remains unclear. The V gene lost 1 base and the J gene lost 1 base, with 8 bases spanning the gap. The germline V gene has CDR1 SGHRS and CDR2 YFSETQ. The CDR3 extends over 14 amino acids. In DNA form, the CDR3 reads TGCGCCAGCAGCTTGCAACACCAGAACACTGAAGCTTTCTTT. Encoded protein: CASSLQHQNTEAFF.

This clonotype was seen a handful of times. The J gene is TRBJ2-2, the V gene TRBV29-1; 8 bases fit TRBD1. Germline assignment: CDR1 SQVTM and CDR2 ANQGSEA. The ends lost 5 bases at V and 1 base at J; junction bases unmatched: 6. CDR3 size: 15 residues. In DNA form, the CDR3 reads TGCAGCGTTAGAACCGGGACAGGGAACACCGGGGAGCTGTTTTTT. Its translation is CSVRTGTGNTGELFF.

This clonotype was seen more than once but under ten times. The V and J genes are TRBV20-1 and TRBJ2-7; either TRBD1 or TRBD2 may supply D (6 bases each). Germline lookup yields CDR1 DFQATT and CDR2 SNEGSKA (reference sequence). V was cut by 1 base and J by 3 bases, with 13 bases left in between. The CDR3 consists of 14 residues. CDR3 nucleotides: TGCAGTGCTAGAGTCGTACAGGGAGGCTACGAGCAGTACTTC. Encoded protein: CSARVVQGGYEQYF.

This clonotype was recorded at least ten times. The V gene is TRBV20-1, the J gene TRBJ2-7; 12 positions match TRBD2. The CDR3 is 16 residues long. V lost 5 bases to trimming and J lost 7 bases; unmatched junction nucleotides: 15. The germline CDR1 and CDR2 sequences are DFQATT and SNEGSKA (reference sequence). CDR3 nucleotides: TGCAGTGCTGCAGGGCTAGCGGGGGGGATATTGGGAGAGCAGTACTTC. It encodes CSAAGLAGGILGEQYF.

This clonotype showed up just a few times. CDR3 residues: CASSRGQGSSGNTIYF. CDR3 bases: TGTGCCAGCAGTCGTGGACAGGGGAGCTCTGGAAACACCATATATTTT. This chain uses TRBV12-3 or TRBV12-4 with TRBJ1-3, with 9 bases matching TRBD1. V lost 5 bases and J lost 0; bases outside the gene matches: 5. The CDR3 extends over 16 amino acids.

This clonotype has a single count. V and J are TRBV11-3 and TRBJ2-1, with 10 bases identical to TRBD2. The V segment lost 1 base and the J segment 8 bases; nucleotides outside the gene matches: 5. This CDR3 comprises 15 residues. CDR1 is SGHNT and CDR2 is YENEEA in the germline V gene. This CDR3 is CASSLASGSIYEQFF. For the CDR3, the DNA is TGTGCCAGCAGCTTAGCTAGCGGGAGCATATATGAGCAGTTCTTC.

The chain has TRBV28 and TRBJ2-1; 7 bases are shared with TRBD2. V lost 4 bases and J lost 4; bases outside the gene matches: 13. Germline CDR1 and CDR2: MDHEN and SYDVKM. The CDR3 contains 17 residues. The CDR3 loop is CASSSLLARQAYNEQFF. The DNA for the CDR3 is TGTGCCAGCAGTTCCCTACTAGCGAGGCAAGCATACAATGAGCAGTTCTTC.

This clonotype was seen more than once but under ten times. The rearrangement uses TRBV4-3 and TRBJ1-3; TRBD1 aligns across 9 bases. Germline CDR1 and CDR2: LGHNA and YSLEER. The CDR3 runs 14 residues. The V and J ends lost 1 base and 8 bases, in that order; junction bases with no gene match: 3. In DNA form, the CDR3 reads TGCGCCAGCAGCCAAGCCGGACAGGGGTACACCATATATTTT. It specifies CASSQAGQGYTIYF.

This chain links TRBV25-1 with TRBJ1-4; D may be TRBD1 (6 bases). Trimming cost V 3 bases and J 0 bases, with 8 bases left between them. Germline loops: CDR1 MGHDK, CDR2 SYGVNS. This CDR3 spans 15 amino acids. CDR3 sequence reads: CASSEDSATNEKLFF. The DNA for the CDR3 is TGTGCCAGCAGTGAGGACAGTGCAACTAATGAAAAACTGTTTTTT.

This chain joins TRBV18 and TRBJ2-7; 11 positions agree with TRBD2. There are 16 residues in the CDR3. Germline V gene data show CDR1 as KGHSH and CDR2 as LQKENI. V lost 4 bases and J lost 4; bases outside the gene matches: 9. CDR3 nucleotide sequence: TGTGCCAGCTCACGGGGACTAGCGGTGGACAAGTACGAGCAGTACTTC. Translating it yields CASSRGLAVDKYEQYF.

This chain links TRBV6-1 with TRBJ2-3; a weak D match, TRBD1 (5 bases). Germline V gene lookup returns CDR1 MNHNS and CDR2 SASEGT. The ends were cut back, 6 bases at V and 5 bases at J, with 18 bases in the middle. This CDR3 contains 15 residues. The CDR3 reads CASSPDSGWRDTQYF. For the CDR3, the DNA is TGTGCCAGCAGCCCAGACAGTGGGTGGAGAGATACGCAGTATTTT.

This CDR3 is CASSYRDRGSNEQFF. In nucleotides, the CDR3 is TGTGCCAGCAGTTATCGGGACAGAGGATCCAATGAGCAGTTCTTC. This chain uses TRBV6-5 with TRBJ2-1; TRBD1 matches 7 bases. There are 15 residues in the CDR3. Germline V CDR1 and CDR2: MNHEY, SVGAGI. After removal of 3 bases from V and 6 bases from J, the junction contained 8 bases not matched to a gene.

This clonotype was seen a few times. In DNA form, the CDR3 reads TGTGCCAGCAGCGATACAGGGGGGGATACGCAGTATTTT. Translated, it gives CASSDTGGDTQYF. V is TRBV5-4 and J is TRBJ2-3; 8 nucleotides match TRBD1. Germline trimming cut 4 bases from V and 6 bases from J; bases unmatched to any gene: 4. CDR3 length: 13 amino acids. CDR1 is SGHNT and CDR2 is YYREEE in the germline V gene (reference sequence).

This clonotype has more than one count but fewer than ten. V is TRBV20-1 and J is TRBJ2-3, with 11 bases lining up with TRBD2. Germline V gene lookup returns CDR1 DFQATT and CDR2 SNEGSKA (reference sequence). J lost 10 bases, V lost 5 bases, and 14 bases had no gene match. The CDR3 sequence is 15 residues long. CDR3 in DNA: TGCAGTGCTCCCCCACTAGCGGGGGTCGGGTGGGCGCAGTATTTT. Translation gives CSAPPLAGVGWAQYF.

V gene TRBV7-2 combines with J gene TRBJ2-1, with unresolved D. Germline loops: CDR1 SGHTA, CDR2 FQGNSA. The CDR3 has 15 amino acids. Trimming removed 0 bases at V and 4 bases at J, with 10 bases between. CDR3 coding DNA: TGTGCCAGCAGCTTAGCGCAGCCCCAATACAATGAGCAGTTCTTC. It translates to CASSLAQPQYNEQFF.

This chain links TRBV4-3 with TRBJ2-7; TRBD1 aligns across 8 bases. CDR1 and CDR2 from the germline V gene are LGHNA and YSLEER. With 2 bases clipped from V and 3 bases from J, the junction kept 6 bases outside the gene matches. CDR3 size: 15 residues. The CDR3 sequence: CASSQSTQGVYEQYF. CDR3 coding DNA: TGCGCCAGCAGCCAAAGTACACAGGGGGTCTACGAGCAGTACTTC.

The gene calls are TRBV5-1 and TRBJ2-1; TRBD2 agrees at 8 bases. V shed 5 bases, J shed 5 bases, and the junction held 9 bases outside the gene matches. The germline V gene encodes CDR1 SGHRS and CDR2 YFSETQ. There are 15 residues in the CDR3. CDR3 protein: CASRTFGGGNNEQFF. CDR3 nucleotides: TGCGCCAGCAGGACTTTCGGCGGGGGGAACAATGAGCAGTTCTTC.

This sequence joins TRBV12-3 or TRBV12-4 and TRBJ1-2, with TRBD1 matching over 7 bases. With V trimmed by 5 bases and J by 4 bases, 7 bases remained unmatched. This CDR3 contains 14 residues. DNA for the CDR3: TGTGCCAGCAGTCCCAGCAGGGGGTTCTATGGCTACACCTTC. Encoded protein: CASSPSRGFYGYTF.

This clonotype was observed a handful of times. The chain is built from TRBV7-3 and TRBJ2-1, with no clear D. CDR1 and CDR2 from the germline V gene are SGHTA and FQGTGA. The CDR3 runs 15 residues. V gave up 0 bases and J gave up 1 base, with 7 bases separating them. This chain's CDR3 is CASSLTGWSYNEQFF. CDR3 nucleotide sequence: TGTGCCAGCAGCTTAACTGGGTGGTCCTACAATGAGCAGTTCTTC.

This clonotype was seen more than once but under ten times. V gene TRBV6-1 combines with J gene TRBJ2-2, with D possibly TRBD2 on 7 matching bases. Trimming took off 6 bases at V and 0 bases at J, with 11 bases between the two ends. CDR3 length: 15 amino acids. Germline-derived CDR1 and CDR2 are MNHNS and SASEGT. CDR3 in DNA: TGTGCCAGCAGGAGAGGGGGGGCGAACACCGGGGAGCTGTTTTTT. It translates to CASRRGGANTGELFF.

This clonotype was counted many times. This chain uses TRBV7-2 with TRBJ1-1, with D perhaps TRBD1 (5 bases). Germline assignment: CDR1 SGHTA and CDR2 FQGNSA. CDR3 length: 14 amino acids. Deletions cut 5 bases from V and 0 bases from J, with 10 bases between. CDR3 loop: CASSPGTVNTEAFF. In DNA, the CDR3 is TGTGCCAGCAGCCCCGGGACGGTGAACACTGAAGCTTTCTTT.

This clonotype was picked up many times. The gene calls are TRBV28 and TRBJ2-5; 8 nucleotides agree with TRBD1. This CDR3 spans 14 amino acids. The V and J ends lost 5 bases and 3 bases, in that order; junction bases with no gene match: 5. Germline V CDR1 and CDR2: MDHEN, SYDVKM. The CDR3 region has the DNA TGTGCCAGCAGTAAAAGACAGGGGAAAGAGACCCAGTACTTC. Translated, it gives CASSKRQGKETQYF.

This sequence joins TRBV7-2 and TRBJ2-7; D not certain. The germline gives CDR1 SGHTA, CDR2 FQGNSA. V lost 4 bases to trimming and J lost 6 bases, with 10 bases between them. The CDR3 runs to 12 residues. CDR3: CASSYQLREQYF. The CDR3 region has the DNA TGTGCCAGCAGCTACCAGCTGCGCGAGCAGTACTTC.

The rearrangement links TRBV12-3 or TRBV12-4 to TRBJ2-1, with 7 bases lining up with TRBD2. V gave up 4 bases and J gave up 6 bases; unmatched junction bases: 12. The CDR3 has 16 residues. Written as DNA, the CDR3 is TGTGCCAGCAGTTGGGGACCGGGTAGCGGGCCCAATGAGCAGTTCTTC. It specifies CASSWGPGSGPNEQFF.

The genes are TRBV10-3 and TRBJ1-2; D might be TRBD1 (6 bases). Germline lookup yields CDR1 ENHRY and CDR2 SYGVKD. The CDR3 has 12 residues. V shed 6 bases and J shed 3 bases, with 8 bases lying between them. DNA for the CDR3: TGTGCCATCAGCGGGACATACTATGGCTACACCTTC. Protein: CAISGTYYGYTF.

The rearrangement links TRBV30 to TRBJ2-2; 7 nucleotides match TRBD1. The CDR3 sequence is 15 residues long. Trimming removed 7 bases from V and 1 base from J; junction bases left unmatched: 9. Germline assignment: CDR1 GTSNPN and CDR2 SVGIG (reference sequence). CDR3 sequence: CASPLDRRNTGELFF. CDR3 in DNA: TGTGCCTCGCCTCTGGACAGGCGGAACACCGGGGAGCTGTTTTTT.